This TCR beta chain derives from a study of cytomegalovirus exposure and HLA in healthy donors. Study-wide results and limits: A later analysis linked a missense DCLRE1C variant to TCR beta V- and J-gene trimming.

Note on this clone: Its antigen is not identified.

PCR primers comprised 60 Vbeta and 13 Jbeta primers. Assay used: immunoSEQ multiplex PCR; TCRdb lists only in-frame clones, some missing. The repertoire consists of around 110,000 clones, with about 70% occurring once and the leading ten covering around 0.79%. The CDR3 is made up of 13 amino acids. Germline CDR1 is MNHEY and CDR2 is SVGAGI. V was clipped by 6 bases and J by 0 bases, with 7 bases between them. The sample consisted of PBMCs. The sequence derives from a woman in her twenties or thirties in good health and CMV-seronegative. The rearrangement links TRBV6-5 to TRBJ2-3, with D perhaps TRBD2 (5 bases). CDR3 DNA: TGTGCCAGCAGGTCGGGGAGCACAGATACGCAGTATTTT. Translation gives CASRSGSTDTQYF.